This TCR beta chain was obtained from a study of blood T cell repertoires in COVID-19. Overall study: Acute-phase and convalescent COVID-19 samples originated in the United States, Italy and Spain. Sample material is recorded as cDNA or gDNA derived from T cells, B-cell-depleted T cells, or PBMCs.

Per the authors' pipeline: Estimation of nucleated cell counts relied on the amplification of reference gene primers. Produced via immunoSEQ multiplex PCR; TCRdb's table is partial and in-frame only. That table gives V, J and clone size, and the DNA gave D and trimming. Counted here are over 130,000 clones, 60% to 85% occurring once; the ten biggest clones make up around 16%. Germline V lookup: CDR1 MNHNS, CDR2 SASEGT. CDR3 length: 16 amino acids. Germline trimming cut 1 base from V and 6 bases from J; bases unmatched to any gene: 7. This clone was seen once. Sequencing input: peripheral blood. The clonotype originates from a man between 50 and 59 years old with acute or convalescent COVID-19. The rearrangement joins TRBV6-1 to TRBJ1-5; 9 positions agree with TRBD1. The CDR3 DNA is TGTGCCAGCAGTGAAGAGTGGGGACAGGGTCGTCAGCCCCAGCATTTT. It encodes CASSEEWGQGRQPQHF.